The TCR beta chain described here comes from a study of CD8 T cells in Susac syndrome. Random-hexamer reverse transcription was applied to roughly 0.5 to 1 ug RNA. An immunoSEQ multiplex PCR amplified TCR beta CDR3 over 54 Vbeta and 13 Jbeta. TCRdb analysed the immunoSEQ multiplex PCR reads with MiXCR anew, one entry per CDR3 protein. Altogether 100,000 to 150,000 distinct CDR3 sequences are present, less than 95% being singletons, with the ten largest covering roughly 0.13%. Per germline, CDR1 MNHNY and CDR2 SVGAGI (reference sequence). V gave up 6 bases and J gave up 4 bases; unmatched junction bases: 5. CDR3 length: 13 amino acids.

This chain links TRBV6-6 with TRBJ1-1; 7 bases are a match to TRBD1. The specimen was CD4+ T cells from PBMCs. This sequence was found in a human donor with multiple sclerosis. This chain's CDR3 is CASRAQGSTEAFF. The CDR3, as DNA: TGTGCCAGCAGGGCACAGGGGAGCACTGAAGCTTTCTTT.